This T cell receptor beta chain appears in the sequencing data of a study of blood T cell repertoires in COVID-19. CDR3 size: 17 residues. V lost 1 base and J lost 3, with 13 bases in between. CDR1 and CDR2 (germline): KGHSH, LQKENI. Clones were read by immunoSEQ multiplex PCR, and TCRdb kept only the in-frame ones, dropping some. The sample lists approximately 70,000 clones; over 80% were seen once. This clone was seen just once. The clonotype was recovered from an elderly man with active or convalescent COVID-19. The chain couples TRBV18 to TRBJ2-6; maybe TRBD1 (5 bases). The sequenced sample was peripheral blood. The CDR3 reads CASSPRQGYGGANVLTF. CDR3 nucleotide sequence: TGTGCCAGCTCACCACGTCAGGGCTACGGTGGGGCCAACGTCCTGACTTTC.